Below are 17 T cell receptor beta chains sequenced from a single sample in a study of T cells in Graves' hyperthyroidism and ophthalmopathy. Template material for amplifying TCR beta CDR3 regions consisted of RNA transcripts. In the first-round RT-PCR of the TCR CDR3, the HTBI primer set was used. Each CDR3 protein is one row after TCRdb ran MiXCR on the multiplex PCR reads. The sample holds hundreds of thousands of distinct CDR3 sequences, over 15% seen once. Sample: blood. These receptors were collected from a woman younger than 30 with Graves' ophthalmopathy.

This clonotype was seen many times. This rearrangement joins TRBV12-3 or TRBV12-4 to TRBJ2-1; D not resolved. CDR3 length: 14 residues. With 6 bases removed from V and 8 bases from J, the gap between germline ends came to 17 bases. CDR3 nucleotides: TGTGCCAGCAGCCGATTCTCTATAGACGATGAGCAGTTCTTC. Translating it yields CASSRFSIDDEQFF.

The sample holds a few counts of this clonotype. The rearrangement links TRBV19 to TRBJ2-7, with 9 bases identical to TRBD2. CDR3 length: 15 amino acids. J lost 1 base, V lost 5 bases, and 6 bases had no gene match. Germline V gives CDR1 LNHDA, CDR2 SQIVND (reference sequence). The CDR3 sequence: CASSATSGYSYEQYF. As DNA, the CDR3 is TGTGCCAGTAGTGCGACTAGCGGCTATTCCTACGAGCAGTACTTC. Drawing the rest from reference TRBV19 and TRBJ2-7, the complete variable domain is DGGITQSPKYLFRKEGQNVTLSCEQNLNHDAMYWYRQDPGQGLRLIYYSQIVNDFQKGDIAEGYSVSREKKESFPLTVTSAQKNPTAFYLCASSATSGYSYEQYFGPGTRLTVT.

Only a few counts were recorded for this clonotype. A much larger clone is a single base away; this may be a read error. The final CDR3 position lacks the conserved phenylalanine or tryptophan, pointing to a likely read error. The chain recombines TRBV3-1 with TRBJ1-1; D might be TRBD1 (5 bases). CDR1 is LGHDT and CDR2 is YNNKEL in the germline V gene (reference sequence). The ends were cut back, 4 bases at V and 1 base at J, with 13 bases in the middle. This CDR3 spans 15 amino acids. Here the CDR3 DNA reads TGTGCCAGCAGCCCCTCCGGGGCCGGGAACACTGAAGCTTTCTCT. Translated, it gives CASSPSGAGNTEAFS.

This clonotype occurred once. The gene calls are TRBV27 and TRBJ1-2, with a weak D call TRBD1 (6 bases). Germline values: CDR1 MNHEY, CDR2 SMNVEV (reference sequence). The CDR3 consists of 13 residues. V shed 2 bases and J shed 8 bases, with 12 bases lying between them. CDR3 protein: CASSLRGLGGYTF. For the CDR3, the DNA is TGTGCCAGCAGTTTAAGGGGGTTGGGAGGCTACACCTTC.

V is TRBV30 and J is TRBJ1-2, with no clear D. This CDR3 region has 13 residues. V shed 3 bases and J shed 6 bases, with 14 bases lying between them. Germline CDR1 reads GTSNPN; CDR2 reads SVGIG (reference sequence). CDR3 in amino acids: CAWSAGGPNGYTF. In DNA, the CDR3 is TGTGCCTGGAGCGCGGGAGGTCCAAATGGCTACACCTTC. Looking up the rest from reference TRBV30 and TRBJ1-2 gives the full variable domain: SQTIHQWPATLVQPVGSPLSLECTVEGTSNPNLYWYRQAAGRGLQLLFYSVGIGQISSEVPQNLSASRPQDRQFILSSKKLLLSDSGFYLCAWSAGGPNGYTFGSGTRLTVV.

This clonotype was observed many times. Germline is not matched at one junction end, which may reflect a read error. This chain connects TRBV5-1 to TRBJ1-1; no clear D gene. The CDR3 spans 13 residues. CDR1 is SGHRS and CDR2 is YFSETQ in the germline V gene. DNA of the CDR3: TGTGCCAGCAGCCTCGTGAGGAACACTGAAGCTTTCTTT. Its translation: CASSLVRNTEAFF.

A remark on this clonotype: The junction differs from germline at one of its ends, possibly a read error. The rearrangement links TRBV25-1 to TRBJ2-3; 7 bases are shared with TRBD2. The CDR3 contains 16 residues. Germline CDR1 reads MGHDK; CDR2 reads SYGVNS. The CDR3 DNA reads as TGTGTCAGCAGTGAACGTGCGGGAGAACAAGCAGATACGCAGTATTTT. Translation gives CVSSERAGEQADTQYF.

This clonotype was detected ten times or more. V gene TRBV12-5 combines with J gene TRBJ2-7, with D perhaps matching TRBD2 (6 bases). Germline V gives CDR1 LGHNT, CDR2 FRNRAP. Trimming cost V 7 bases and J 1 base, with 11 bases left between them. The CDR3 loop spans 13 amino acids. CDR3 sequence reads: CASALEGSYEQYF. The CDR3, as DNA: TGTGCTAGTGCCTTGGAGGGATCCTACGAGCAGTACTTC.

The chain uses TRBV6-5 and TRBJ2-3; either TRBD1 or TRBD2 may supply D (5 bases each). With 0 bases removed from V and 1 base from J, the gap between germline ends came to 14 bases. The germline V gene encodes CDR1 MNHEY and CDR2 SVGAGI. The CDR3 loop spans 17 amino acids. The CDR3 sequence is CASSYSLGAGGTDTQYF. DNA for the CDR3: TGTGCCAGCAGTTACTCACTCGGGGCGGGCGGCACAGATACGCAGTATTTT.

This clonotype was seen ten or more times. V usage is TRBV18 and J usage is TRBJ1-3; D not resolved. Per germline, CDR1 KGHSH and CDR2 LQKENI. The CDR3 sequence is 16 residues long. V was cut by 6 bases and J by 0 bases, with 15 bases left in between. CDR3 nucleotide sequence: TGTGCCAGCTCCCAAAGGCGGCAGAGCTCTGGAAACACCATATATTTT. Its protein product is CASSQRRQSSGNTIYF.

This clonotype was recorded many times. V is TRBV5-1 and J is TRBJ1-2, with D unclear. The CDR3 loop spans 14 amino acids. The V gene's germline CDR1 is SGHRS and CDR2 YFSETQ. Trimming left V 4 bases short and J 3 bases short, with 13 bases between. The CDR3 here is CASSPGEGDYGYTF. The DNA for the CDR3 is TGCGCCAGCAGCCCCGGGGAGGGTGACTATGGCTACACCTTC. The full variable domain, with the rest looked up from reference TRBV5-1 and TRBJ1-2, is KAGVTQTPRYLIKTRGQQVTLSCSPISGHRSVSWYQQTPGQGLQFLFEYFSETQRNKGNFPGRFSGRQFSNSRSEMNVSTLELGDSALYLCASSPGEGDYGYTFGSGTRLTVV.

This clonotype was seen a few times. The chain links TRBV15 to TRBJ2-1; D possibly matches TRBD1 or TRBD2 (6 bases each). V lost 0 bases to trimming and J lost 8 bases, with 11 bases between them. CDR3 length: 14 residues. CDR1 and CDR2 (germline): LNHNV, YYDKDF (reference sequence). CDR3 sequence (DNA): TGTGCCACCAGCAGAGATAGGGGGGAACATGAGCAGTTCTTC. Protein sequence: CATSRDRGEHEQFF.

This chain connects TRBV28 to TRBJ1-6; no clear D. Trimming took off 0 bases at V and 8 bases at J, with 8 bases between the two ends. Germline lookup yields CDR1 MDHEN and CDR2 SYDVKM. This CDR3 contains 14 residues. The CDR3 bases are TGTGCCAGCAGTTTATGGGCAGGTTATTCACCCCTCCACTTT. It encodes CASSLWAGYSPLHF.

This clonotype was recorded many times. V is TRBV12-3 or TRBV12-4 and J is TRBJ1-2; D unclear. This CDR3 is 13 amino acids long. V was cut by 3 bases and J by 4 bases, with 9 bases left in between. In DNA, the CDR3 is TGTGCCAGCAGTTTCGAGGGTAGCTATGGCTACACCTTC. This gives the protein CASSFEGSYGYTF.

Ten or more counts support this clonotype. The CDR3 reads CSASPGTSVAYEQYF. The DNA for the CDR3 is TGCAGTGCTAGCCCCGGGACTAGCGTAGCCTACGAGCAGTACTTC. The chain has TRBV20-1 and TRBJ2-7; TRBD2 matches at 10 bases. V lost 3 bases to trimming and J lost 2 bases; unmatched junction nucleotides: 7. Germline V CDR1 and CDR2: DFQATT, SNEGSKA (reference sequence). This CDR3 has 15 residues.

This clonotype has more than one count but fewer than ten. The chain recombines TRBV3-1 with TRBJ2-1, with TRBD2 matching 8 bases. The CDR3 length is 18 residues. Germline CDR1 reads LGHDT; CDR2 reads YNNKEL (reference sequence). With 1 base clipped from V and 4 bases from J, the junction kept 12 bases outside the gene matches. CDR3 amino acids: CASSQVSTGTRPYNEQFF. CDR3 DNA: TGTGCCAGCAGCCAAGTAAGCACGGGGACTAGACCTTACAATGAGCAGTTCTTC.

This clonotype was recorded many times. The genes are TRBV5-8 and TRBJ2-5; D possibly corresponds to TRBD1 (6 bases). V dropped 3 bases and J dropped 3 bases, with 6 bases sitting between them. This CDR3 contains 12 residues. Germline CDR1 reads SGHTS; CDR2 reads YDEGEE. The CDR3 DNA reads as TGTGCCAGCAGCTCAGGGGAAGAGACCCAGTACTTC. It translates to CASSSGEETQYF. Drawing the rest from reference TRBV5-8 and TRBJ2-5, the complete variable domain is EAGVTQSPTHLIKTRGQQATLRCSPISGHTSVYWYQQALGLGLQFLLWYDEGEERNRGNFPPRFSGRQFPNYSSELNVNALELEDSALYLCASSSGEETQYFGPGTRLLVL.